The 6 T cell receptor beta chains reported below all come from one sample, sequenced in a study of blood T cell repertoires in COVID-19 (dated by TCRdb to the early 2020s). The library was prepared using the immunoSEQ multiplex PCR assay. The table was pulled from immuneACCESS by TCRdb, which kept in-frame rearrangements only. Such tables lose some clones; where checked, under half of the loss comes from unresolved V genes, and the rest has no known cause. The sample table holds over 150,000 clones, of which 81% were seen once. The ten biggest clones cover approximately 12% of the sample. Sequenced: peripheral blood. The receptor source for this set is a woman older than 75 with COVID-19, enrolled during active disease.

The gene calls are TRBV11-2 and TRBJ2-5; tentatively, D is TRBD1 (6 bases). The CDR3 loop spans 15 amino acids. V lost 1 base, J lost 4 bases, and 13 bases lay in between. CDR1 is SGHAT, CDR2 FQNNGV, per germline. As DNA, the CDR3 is TGTGCCAGCAGCTTAGGGACAGATCATGGAGAGACCCAGTACTTC. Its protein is CASSLGTDHGETQYF.

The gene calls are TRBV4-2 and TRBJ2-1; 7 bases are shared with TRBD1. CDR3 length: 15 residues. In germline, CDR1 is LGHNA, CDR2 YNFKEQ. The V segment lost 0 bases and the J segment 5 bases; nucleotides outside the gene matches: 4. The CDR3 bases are TGTGCCAGCAGCCAAGACGGGACAGAGAACAATGAGCAGTTCTTC. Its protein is CASSQDGTENNEQFF.

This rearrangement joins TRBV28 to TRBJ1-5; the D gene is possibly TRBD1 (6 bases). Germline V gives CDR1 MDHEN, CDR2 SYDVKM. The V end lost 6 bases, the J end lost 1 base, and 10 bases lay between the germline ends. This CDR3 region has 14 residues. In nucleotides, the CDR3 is TGTGCCAGCAGGCAACAGGGAAGCAATCAGCCCCAGCATTTT. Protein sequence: CASRQQGSNQPQHF.

CDR3 residues: CASSSGQGALTNEKLFF. The DNA for the CDR3 is TGTGCCAGCAGCTCCGGACAGGGGGCGTTGACTAATGAAAAACTGTTTTTT. This chain connects TRBV7-2 to TRBJ1-4; 11 positions agree with TRBD1. With V trimmed by 4 bases and J by 2 bases, 6 bases remained unmatched. Germline CDR1 is SGHTA and CDR2 is FQGNSA. The CDR3 runs 17 residues.

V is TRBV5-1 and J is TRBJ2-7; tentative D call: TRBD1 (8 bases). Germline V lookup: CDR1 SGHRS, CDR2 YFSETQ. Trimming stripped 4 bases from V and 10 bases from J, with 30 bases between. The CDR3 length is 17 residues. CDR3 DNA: TGCGCCAGCAGCCCAAGACCTATGGACAGGGAGGGGTCAATACAGTACTTC. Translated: CASSPRPMDREGSIQYF.

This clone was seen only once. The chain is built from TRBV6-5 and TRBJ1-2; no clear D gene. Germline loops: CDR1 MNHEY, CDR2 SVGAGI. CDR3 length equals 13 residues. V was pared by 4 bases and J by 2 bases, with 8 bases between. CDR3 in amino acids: CASSSERNYGYTF. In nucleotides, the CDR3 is TGTGCCAGCAGTTCGGAGAGAAACTATGGCTACACCTTC.